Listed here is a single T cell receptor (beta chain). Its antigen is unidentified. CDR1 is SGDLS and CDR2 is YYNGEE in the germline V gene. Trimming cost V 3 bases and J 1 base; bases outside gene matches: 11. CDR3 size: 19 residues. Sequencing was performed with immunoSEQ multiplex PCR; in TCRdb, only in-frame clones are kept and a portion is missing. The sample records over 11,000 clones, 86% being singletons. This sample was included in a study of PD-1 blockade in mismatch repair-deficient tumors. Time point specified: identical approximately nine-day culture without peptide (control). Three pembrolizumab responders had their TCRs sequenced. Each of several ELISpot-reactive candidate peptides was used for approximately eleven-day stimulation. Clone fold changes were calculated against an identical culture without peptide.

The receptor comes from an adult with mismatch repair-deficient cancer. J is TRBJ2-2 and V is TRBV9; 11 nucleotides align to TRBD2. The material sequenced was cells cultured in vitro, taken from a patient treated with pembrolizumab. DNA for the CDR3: TGTGCCAGCAGCGGGGTGGGACTAGCGGTATGGCGGAACACCGGGGAGCTGTTTTTT. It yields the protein CASSGVGLAVWRNTGELFF.